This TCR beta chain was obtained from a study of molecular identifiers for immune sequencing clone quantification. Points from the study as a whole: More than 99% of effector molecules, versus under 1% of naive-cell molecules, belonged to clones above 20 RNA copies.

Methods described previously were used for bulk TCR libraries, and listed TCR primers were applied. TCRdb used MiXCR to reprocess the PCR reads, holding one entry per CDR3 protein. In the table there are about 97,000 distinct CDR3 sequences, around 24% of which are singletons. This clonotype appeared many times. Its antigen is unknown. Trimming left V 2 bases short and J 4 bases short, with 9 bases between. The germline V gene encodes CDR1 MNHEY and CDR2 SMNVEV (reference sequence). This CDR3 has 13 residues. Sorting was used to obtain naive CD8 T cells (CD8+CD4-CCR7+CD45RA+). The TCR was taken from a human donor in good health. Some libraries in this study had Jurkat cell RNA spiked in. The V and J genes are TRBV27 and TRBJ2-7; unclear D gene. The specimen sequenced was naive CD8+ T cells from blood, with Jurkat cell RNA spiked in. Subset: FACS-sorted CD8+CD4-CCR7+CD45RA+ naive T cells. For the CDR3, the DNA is TGTGCCAGCAGTTTAGGGATGGGATACGAGCAGTACTTC. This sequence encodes CASSLGMGYEQYF.